What follows is one T cell receptor (beta chain) and its context. Antigen specificity is unknown. Cultured CD4+ T cells had their DNA profiled by the Oncomine TCR Beta short-read assay. A single record per CDR3 protein comes from TCRdb applying MiXCR to the PCR reads. The repertoire holds some 15,000 distinct CDR3 sequences, about 50% seen once, with roughly 7.8% in the top ten. The data stem from a study of vaccination and CD4 T cells after COVID-19. Study details: Participants got two doses of BNT162b2 or mRNA-1273 vaccine.

V lost 9 bases, J lost 4 bases, and 13 bases lay in between. The germline gives CDR1 LNHDA, CDR2 SQIVND (reference sequence). This CDR3 has 13 amino acids. Treatment in this sample: roughly 10-day PBMC culture with coronavirus spike peptide pools or control peptides (ViraFEST assay). For ViraFEST, peptide pools expanded antigen-specific T cells, after which the TCRs were sequenced. Study-level results: Convalescent patients' clones that were vaccine-specific were spike mono-reactive in 304 of 307 cases. Median SARS-CoV-2-reactive clonotype numbers went up from approximately 21 to 40, but not significantly.

This clonotype originated in a human donor who had recovered from COVID-19. Input material: CD4+ T cells from blood, cultured in vitro. The chain couples TRBV19 to TRBJ1-5; TRBD1 might be the D (6 bases). CDR3 region: CARPDRLNQPQHF. The CDR3 DNA follows: TGTGCCAGGCCAGACAGGCTTAATCAGCCCCAGCATTTT.